This T cell receptor beta chain is from a study of blood T cell repertoires in COVID-19. The wider study: The United States, Italy and Spain were the sources of the acute and convalescent COVID-19 samples. The analysed material was cDNA or gDNA that came from T cells, B-cell-depleted T cells, or PBMCs.

The junction had 3 bases not matched to a gene; V was cut back by 3 bases and J by 4 bases. Germline V gene sequence: CDR1 SGHVS, CDR2 FQNEAQ. The CDR3 is made up of 13 amino acids. Seattle enrolled patients during active infection and tracked them longitudinally. Profiled with immunoSEQ multiplex PCR; TCRdb holds only in-frame clones, not every one. The sample contains 150,000 or so clones, about 83% of which appear only once. V and J are TRBV7-8 and TRBJ2-7; 7 bases align to TRBD2. The sequencing sample was made of peripheral blood. The TCR comes from a woman in her sixties or seventies with COVID-19, enrolled during active disease. The CDR3 loop is CASSFGGGYEQYV. CDR3 nucleotides: TGTGCCAGCAGCTTTGGGGGGGGATACGAGCAGTACGTC.